The 8 T cell receptor beta chains reported below all come from one sample, sequenced in a study of Ad26.COV2.S vaccination and SARS-CoV-2 variants. Described treatment: some 19 received Ad26.COV2.S at low or high dose, single or two shots; several received placebo; per-sample allocation not given. On day 63 after the first injection, vaccine and placebo recipients gave samples. TCRdb keeps only in-frame clones here, not all; method: immunoSEQ multiplex PCR. The sample gives fewer than 500,000 clones, about nine tenths of which show up once; about 4.4% is in the top ten. Sequences were derived from peripheral blood, sampled in a trial of Ad26.COV2.S vaccine versus placebo. Source of these receptors: a person between 18 and 65 years old who received the Ad26.COV2.S COVID-19 vaccine or a placebo.

The chain carries TRBV18 and TRBJ2-5, with D maybe TRBD1 (5 bases). This CDR3 contains 13 residues. CDR1 is KGHSH and CDR2 is LQKENI in the germline V gene. Trimming cost V 6 bases and J 1 base, with 9 bases left between them. The DNA of the CDR3 is TGTGCCAGCTCGACGGACACCCAAGAGACCCAGTACTTC. It is translated as CASSTDTQETQYF.

The chain combines TRBV15 with TRBJ2-5; 9 bases map to TRBD2. Per the germline V gene, CDR1 is LNHNV and CDR2 is YYDKDF (reference sequence). The junction had 1 base not matched to a gene; V was cut back by 0 bases and J by 2 bases. This CDR3 has 15 amino acids. The CDR3 sequence is CATSRELAGQETQYF. CDR3 nucleotide sequence: TGTGCCACCAGCAGAGAGCTAGCGGGGCAAGAGACCCAGTACTTC. The variable domain in full, with the rest retrieved from reference TRBV15 and TRBJ2-5, is DAMVIQNPRYQVTQFGKPVTLSCSQTLNHNVMYWYQQKSSQAPKLLFHYYDKDFNNEADTPDNFQSRRPNTSFCFLDIRSPGLGDTAMYLCATSRELAGQETQYFGPGTRLLVL.

J is TRBJ1-4 and V is TRBV12-3 or TRBV12-4; D is ambiguous. Trimming removed 3 bases from V and 8 bases from J, with 10 bases in between. The CDR3 is made up of 13 amino acids. CDR3 sequence reads: CASSFAQGEKLFF. The CDR3 DNA sequence: TGTGCCAGCAGTTTCGCGCAAGGGGAAAAACTGTTTTTT.

The V and J genes are TRBV6-2 or TRBV6-3 and TRBJ1-5; 8 bases match TRBD1. The CDR3 totals 15 residues. V dropped 6 bases and J dropped 4; count of bases not matched to a gene: 8. Germline CDR1 reads MNHEY; CDR2 reads SVGEGT. CDR3 coding DNA: TGTGCCAGCAGCCTATCTCGGGACAGGAATCAGCCCCAGCATTTT. It encodes CASSLSRDRNQPQHF.

The chain combines TRBV9 with TRBJ2-7, with no clear D. V was clipped by 1 base and J by 2 bases, with 13 bases between them. CDR1 is SGDLS and CDR2 is YYNGEE in the germline V gene. The CDR3 has 15 residues. The CDR3 DNA sequence: TGTGCCAGCAGCGTATCAACGGCTAAGCCCTACGAGCAGTACTTC. It is translated as CASSVSTAKPYEQYF.

The chain links TRBV27 to TRBJ2-7; a weak D match, TRBD2 (6 bases). Between the trimmed V and J ends, which lost 7 bases and 7 bases, there was a span of 11 bases. Germline-derived CDR1 and CDR2 are MNHEY and SMNVEV (reference sequence). CDR3 length: 11 amino acids. The CDR3 reads CASNSGDEQYF. In DNA form, the CDR3 reads TGTGCCAGCAATTCGGGAGATGAGCAGTACTTC.

The chain uses TRBV9 and TRBJ1-2; perhaps TRBD1 as D (5 bases). Germline V gene data show CDR1 as SGDLS and CDR2 as YYNGEE. The CDR3 is made up of 13 amino acids. Trimming cost V 3 bases and J 3 bases, with 9 bases left between them. The CDR3 sequence is CASSETRDYGYTF. DNA of the CDR3: TGTGCCAGCAGCGAAACCAGGGACTATGGCTACACCTTC.

This chain links TRBV7-2 with TRBJ2-4; unclear D gene. The length of the CDR3 is 13 residues. Looked up from germline, CDR1 is SGHTA and CDR2 is FQGNSA. The ends were cut back, 1 base at V and 1 base at J, with 2 bases in the middle. CDR3 protein: CASSLVAKNIQYF. The CDR3 region has the DNA TGTGCCAGCAGCTTAGTTGCCAAAAACATTCAGTACTTC.